This TCR beta chain was identified during a study of T cell repertoires in cytomegalovirus infection. Study summary: Evidence of both CMV infection and a matching HLA type came from public TCR beta signatures.

CDR1 and CDR2 from the germline V gene are SGHVS and FNYEAQ. The V end lost 0 bases, the J end lost 6 bases, and 11 bases lay between the germline ends. There are 15 residues in the CDR3. TCRdb re-derived calls from the reads in MiXCR, one entry per CDR3 protein. The sample gives about 490,000 distinct CDR3 sequences, about 10% of which show up once; about a tenth is in the top ten. This clonotype occurred many times. Its specificity is not known. Broader study findings: Cumulative frequency (of public TCR beta family members) identified carriers of CMV plus the relevant HLA. Dominating the ex vivo response were HLA-C-restricted CMV-specific TCR beta clonotypes.

The specimen was PBMCs. This TCR came from a human donor in good health (CMV status not recorded). Some clones in this sample may be carry-over from other donors' samples. V gene TRBV7-6 combines with J gene TRBJ1-4; D unclear. The CDR3 DNA follows: TGTGCCAGCAGCTTAGCGTTGGCGCGGGATGAAAAACTGTTTTTT. It codes for CASSLALARDEKLFF.